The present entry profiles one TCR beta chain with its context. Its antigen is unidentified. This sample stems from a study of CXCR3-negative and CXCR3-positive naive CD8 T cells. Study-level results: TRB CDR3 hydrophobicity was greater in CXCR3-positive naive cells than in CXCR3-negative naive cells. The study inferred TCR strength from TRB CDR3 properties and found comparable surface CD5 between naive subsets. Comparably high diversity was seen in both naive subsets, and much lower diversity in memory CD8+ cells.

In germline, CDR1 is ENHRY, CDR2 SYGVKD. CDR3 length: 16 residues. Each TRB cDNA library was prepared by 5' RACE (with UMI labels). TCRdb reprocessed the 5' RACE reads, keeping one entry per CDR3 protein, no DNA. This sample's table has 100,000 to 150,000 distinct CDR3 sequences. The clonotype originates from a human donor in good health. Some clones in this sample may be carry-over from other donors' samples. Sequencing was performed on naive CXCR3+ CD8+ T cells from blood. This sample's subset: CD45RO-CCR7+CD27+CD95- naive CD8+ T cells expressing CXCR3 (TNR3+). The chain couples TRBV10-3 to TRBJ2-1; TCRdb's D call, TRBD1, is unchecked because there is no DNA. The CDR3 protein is CAISDRRGGSYNEQFF.